This paragraph reports one T cell receptor beta chain. Its antigen is undetermined. These data are taken from a study of T cell repertoires in cytomegalovirus infection. Study results and caveats: HLA-C-restricted TCR beta clonotypes specific for CMV led the ex vivo response.

TCRdb re-derived calls from the reads in MiXCR, one entry per CDR3 protein. The sample consists of 450,000 to 550,000 distinct CDR3 sequences, under 55% of them appearing once. Germline V gene lookup returns CDR1 LGHNA and CDR2 YSLEER. The V gene lost 1 base and the J gene lost 0 bases, with 10 bases spanning the gap. The CDR3 loop spans 17 amino acids. The chain links TRBV4-3 to TRBJ1-6; weak D call: TRBD1 (5 bases). The TCR was taken from a human donor in good health (CMV status not recorded). Some clones in this sample may be carry-over from other donors' samples. The specimen was cultured PBMCs, collected from culture after CMV antigen stimulation. The CDR3 sequence is CASSQVGQGSYNSPLHF. As DNA, the CDR3 is TGCGCCAGCAGCCAAGTCGGGCAGGGCTCCTATAATTCACCCCTCCACTTT.